What follows describes a single T cell receptor (beta chain). The antigen remains undetermined. This specimen comes from a study of T-cell reconstitution after alpha-beta-depleted transplantation in children. Points from the study as a whole: The study reportedly traced alpha-beta T cells about two months after transplant to several hundred expanded graft clones. T-cell counts and diversity at one year post-transplant came mainly from newly produced T cells.

Germline V gene data show CDR1 as LGHNA and CDR2 as YNFKEQ. This CDR3 is built from 16 residues. The V end was cut by 0 bases, the J end by 4 bases, with 16 bases between. A library of TCRbeta sequences, prepared with unique molecular identifiers, was generated. TCRdb reanalysed the PCR reads using MiXCR and keeps one entry per CDR3 protein. Found here are approximately 490,000 distinct CDR3 sequences, approximately 10% of them singletons; the top ten hold about 2.1%. The sequence came from a child aged 2-15 years with inherited bone marrow failure, due to receive a stem cell transplant. The sample in question was PBMCs, obtained before TCRalphabeta/CD19-depleted stem cell transplant. The chain couples TRBV4-2 to TRBJ2-7, with D hard to call. CDR3 DNA sequence: TGTGCCAGCAGCCAAGATGTGTCAGACTTTGCATACGAGCAGTACTTC. This gives the protein CASSQDVSDFAYEQYF.